The rows below give T cell receptor beta chains drawn from one sample of a study of neurological immune-mediated disorders. TCRdb independently ran MiXCR on the 5' RACE reads; one entry per CDR3 protein. The sample has 30,000 to 45,000 distinct CDR3 sequences; 10% are singletons. Sequencing used PBMCs. All receptors derive from a woman aged 25 to 45 with HTLV-1-associated myelopathy (HAM/TSP). Both conserved end residues are part of each CDR3. The D gene is left open where the match is weak. Some rows have no size entry. The others give once, few or many, or a class for an expanded clone.

D: NA
size: NA
J: TRBJ1-1
V: TRBV20-1
DNA: TGCAGTGCCAGATGGGGAATGAACACTGAAGCTTTCTTT
CDR3: CSARWGMNTEAFF

D: NA
size: NA
J: TRBJ2-7
V: TRBV7-9
DNA: TGTGCCAGCATCCCTCGATGGGGCCCCTACGAGCAGTACTTC
CDR3: CASIPRWGPYEQYF

D: NA
size: many
J: TRBJ1-1
V: TRBV14
DNA: TGTGCCAGCAGCCAAAACCGGGACCGCACTGAAGCTTTCTTT
CDR3: CASSQNRDRTEAFF

D: TRBD2
size: many
J: TRBJ2-3
V: TRBV2
DNA: TGTGCCAGCAGGCCAGCGGGGCGCACAGATACGCAGTATTTT
CDR3: CASRPAGRTDTQYF

D: NA
size: many
J: TRBJ1-2
V: TRBV2
DNA: TGTGCCAGCAGTACCAACAGGGCTGGCTACACCTTC
CDR3: CASSTNRAGYTF

D: TRBD2
size: many
J: TRBJ2-3
V: TRBV20-1
DNA: TGCAGTGCCGCGGACCCGACTAGCGGGGGAGATACGCAGTATTTT
CDR3: CSAADPTSGGDTQYF

D: NA
size: many
J: TRBJ1-1
V: TRBV7-2
DNA: TGTGCCAGCAGCCTCGGGACGTTTGCTGAAGCTTTCTTT
CDR3: CASSLGTFAEAFF

D: NA
size: many
J: TRBJ2-3
V: TRBV5-1
DNA: TGCGCCAGCAGCTCCCAGGGGCATCCAGATACGCAGTATTTT
CDR3: CASSSQGHPDTQYF

D: NA
size: many
J: TRBJ2-4
V: TRBV2
DNA: TGTGCCAGCAGTGACGGCAGGGCGCTAAACATTCAGTACTTC
CDR3: CASSDGRALNIQYF

D: NA
size: many
J: TRBJ1-4
V: TRBV14
DNA: TGTGCCAGCAGCCGCCCGGCCGCTCGGGGAGATGAAAAACTGTTTTTT
CDR3: CASSRPAARGDEKLFF

D: TRBD1
size: NA
J: TRBJ2-7
V: TRBV20-1
DNA: TGCAGTGCTAGAGGGTTTGCAGGGGGCGGCACGAAGTACTTC
CDR3: CSARGFAGGGTKYF

D: NA
size: many
J: TRBJ1-6
V: TRBV5-4
DNA: TGTGCCAGCAGCGTGGACTTGGATTCACCCCTCCACTTT
CDR3: CASSVDLDSPLHF

D: NA
size: many
J: TRBJ1-2
V: TRBV5-3
DNA: TGTGCCAGAAGCTTGGTGTGTGGCAACTATGGCTACACCTTC
CDR3: CARSLVCGNYGYTF

D: NA
size: many
J: TRBJ2-2
V: TRBV20-1
DNA: TGCAGTGCTATGGTGCGGCACGGCACCGGGGAGCTGTTTTTT
CDR3: CSAMVRHGTGELFF

D: TRBD1
size: many
J: TRBJ1-1
V: TRBV5-5
DNA: TGTGCCAGCAGACCAGGGGGCCTGAACACTGAAGCTTTCTTT
CDR3: CASRPGGLNTEAFF

D: NA
size: many
J: TRBJ2-4
V: TRBV10-3
DNA: TGTGCCATCACCCACCCGGGCGGTGGGGGGAAAAACATTCAGTACTTC
CDR3: CAITHPGGGGKNIQYF

D: NA
size: many
J: TRBJ2-1
V: TRBV5-1
DNA: TGCGCCAGCAGCTTGGTTTGGGGAAACTCCTACAATGAGCAGTTCTTC
CDR3: CASSLVWGNSYNEQFF

D: NA
size: many
J: TRBJ1-1
V: TRBV10-2
DNA: TGCGCCAGCAGCGCAAGCGTCCCAATGAACACTGAAGCTTTCTTT
CDR3: CASSASVPMNTEAFF

D: NA
size: many
J: TRBJ1-3
V: TRBV15
DNA: TGTGCCACCAGCAGAGTAGCATTGGGGACTACTGGAAACACCATATATTTT
CDR3: CATSRVALGTTGNTIYF

D: NA
size: many
J: TRBJ2-1
V: TRBV7-9
DNA: TGTGCCAGCAGCTTATTCACAGGCGTCTCCTACAATGAGCAGTTCTTC
CDR3: CASSLFTGVSYNEQFF

D: NA
size: many
J: TRBJ2-3
V: TRBV5-1
DNA: TGCGCCAGCAGCACTACAGATACGCAGTATTTT
CDR3: CASSTTDTQYF

D: TRBD2
size: many
J: TRBJ2-3
V: TRBV10-3
DNA: TGTGCCATCAGTAGACTAGCGGACACAGATACGCAGTATTTT
CDR3: CAISRLADTDTQYF

D: TRBD1
size: many
J: TRBJ2-7
V: TRBV11-1
DNA: TGTGCCAGCAGCTTCGCGGCGACAGGGGGCCTCTACGAGCAGTACTTC
CDR3: CASSFAATGGLYEQYF